This T cell receptor (beta chain) was identified during a study of cytomegalovirus exposure and HLA in healthy donors. Both 60 Vbeta primers and 13 Jbeta primers went into the PCR. Original processing methods: A later analysis counted 65 million to 90 million unique TCR beta chains, some 11 million shared. Profiling relied on immunoSEQ multiplex PCR, and the TCRdb table lists in-frame clones only, not all of them. The V and J calls and clone size were taken over from that table, and D and trimming were inferred from the DNA. The table lists 110,000 to 150,000 clones, 65% to 85% of them singletons. General study findings and limits: Listed as cytomegalovirus-associated were roughly 180 TCR beta chains. Using the classifier, cytomegalovirus status was reportedly diagnosed with high specificity and sensitivity.

In regard to this clone: What it binds is unknown.

The CDR3 is 17 amino acids. J gave up 6 bases and V 2 bases, and 11 bases lay outside the gene matches. Germline-derived CDR1 and CDR2 are MNHEY and SMNVEV (reference sequence). The chain carries TRBV27 and TRBJ1-2, with 11 nucleotides matching TRBD1. The source of this sequence is a man younger than 45 in good health and CMV-seronegative. Sequencing was carried out using PBMCs. The CDR3 is CASSLLRDRGIVDGYTF. The CDR3 region has the DNA TGTGCCAGCAGTTTACTACGGGACAGGGGGATTGTGGATGGCTACACCTTC.